This entry lists 21 T cell receptor beta chains sequenced from one sample in a study of blood T cell repertoires in COVID-19. Assay: immunoSEQ multiplex PCR; the TCRdb copy retains only in-frame clones and omits some. The data contain some 490,000 clones, about 85% of them singletons. Material: PBMCs or T cells enriched from blood (not recorded which). The receptors were sampled from a woman in her sixties who had recovered from COVID-19.

This rearrangement joins TRBV2 to TRBJ1-1; D remains unclear. Trimming took 6 bases from V and 0 from J, leaving 8 bases between them. This CDR3 is built from 13 residues. The germline CDR1 and CDR2 sequences are SNHLY and FYNNEI. The chain's CDR3 is CASSPHMNTEAFF. Written as DNA, the CDR3 is TGTGCCAGCAGCCCTCACATGAACACTGAAGCTTTCTTT.

This chain uses TRBV6-1 with TRBJ2-2; D is uncertain. The CDR3 is 14 amino acids. In germline, CDR1 is MNHNS, CDR2 SASEGT. Trimming took off 3 bases at V and 1 base at J, with 6 bases between the two ends. CDR3 coding DNA: TGTGCCAGCAGTGATACAGAGAACACCGGGGAGCTGTTTTTT. Translating it yields CASSDTENTGELFF.

The V call is TRBV5-8, the J call TRBJ2-2; 8 nucleotides align to TRBD2. Germline V CDR1 and CDR2: SGHTS, YDEGEE. Trimming removed 10 bases from V and 5 bases from J; junction bases left unmatched: 13. The CDR3 totals 15 residues. The CDR3 DNA sequence: TGTGCCGGAATCCACGGGGGGGCCGGGACCGGGGAGCTGTTTTTT. It yields the protein CAGIHGGAGTGELFF. Based on the CDR3 plus reference TRBV5-8 and TRBJ2-2, the full variable domain is EAGVTQSPTHLIKTRGQQATLRCSPISGHTSVYWYQQALGLGLQFLLWYDEGEERNRGNFPPRFSGRQFPNYSSELNVNALELEDSALYLCAGIHGGAGTGELFFGEGSRLTVL.

The chain uses TRBV18 and TRBJ2-7; D is possibly TRBD1 (5 bases). The ends were cut back, 5 bases at V and 6 bases at J, with 14 bases in the middle. This CDR3 comprises 13 residues. Germline loops: CDR1 KGHSH, CDR2 LQKENI. CDR3 sequence: CASSKQESGEQYF. The CDR3 region has the DNA TGTGCCAGCTCAAAACAGGAATCTGGCGAGCAGTACTTC.

V is TRBV11-2 and J is TRBJ2-5; the D is unclear. This CDR3 comprises 13 residues. CDR1 is SGHAT and CDR2 is FQNNGV in the germline V gene. V was shortened by 5 bases and J by 2 bases, with 9 bases between the two germline ends. DNA for the CDR3: TGTGCCAGCAGCCGACACCATCAAGAGACCCAGTACTTC. Encoded protein: CASSRHHQETQYF.

This rearrangement joins TRBV9 to TRBJ2-3, with a possible D match to TRBD2 (7 bases). The CDR3 loop spans 16 amino acids. Trimming cost V 1 base and J 3 bases, with 15 bases left between them. Germline V CDR1 and CDR2: SGDLS, YYNGEE. DNA for the CDR3: TGTGCCAGCAGCGTACGTGAGGGGGGGCCAACAGATACGCAGTATTTT. It specifies CASSVREGGPTDTQYF.

Of note for this clone: Different DNA sequences within this sample yield the same CDR3. This chain uses TRBV18 with TRBJ1-1; a possible D gene is TRBD1 (5 bases). Trimming cost V 3 bases and J 5 bases, with 10 bases left between them. Germline loops: CDR1 KGHSH, CDR2 LQKENI. The CDR3 is 13 amino acids. The CDR3, as DNA: TGTGCCAGCTCACCGGGGGGGAATACTGAAGCTTTCTTT. Residues: CASSPGGNTEAFF.

V is TRBV11-2 and J is TRBJ1-1, with TRBD1 matching 7 bases. The CDR3 runs 18 residues. Germline CDR1 is SGHAT and CDR2 is FQNNGV. With V trimmed by 3 bases and J by 4 bases, 17 bases remained unmatched. This chain's CDR3 is CASSLYGTARPGSTEAFF. The CDR3 DNA reads TGTGCCAGCAGCTTGTATGGGACAGCCCGGCCGGGGAGCACTGAAGCTTTCTTT.

In this sample, this clone turned up a few times. The chain employs TRBV6-1 and TRBJ2-7; TRBD2 agrees at 11 bases. This CDR3 is 16 amino acids long. V gave up 0 bases and J gave up 4 bases; unmatched junction bases: 5. The germline V gene encodes CDR1 MNHNS and CDR2 SASEGT. The CDR3 sequence is CASSEAETSGVYEQYF. CDR3 coding DNA: TGTGCCAGCAGTGAAGCGGAGACTAGCGGGGTATACGAGCAGTACTTC.

This chain links TRBV5-4 with TRBJ1-2; tentative D call: TRBD1 (5 bases). The CDR3 totals 14 residues. Germline values: CDR1 SGHNT, CDR2 YYREEE (reference sequence). The V end was cut by 1 base, the J end by 6 bases, with 13 bases between. CDR3 sequence reads: CASSLQGWGDGYTF. In nucleotides, the CDR3 is TGTGCCAGCAGCTTGCAGGGTTGGGGGGATGGCTACACCTTC.

This clone appeared once. The chain uses TRBV6-2 or TRBV6-3 and TRBJ1-5; possibly TRBD1 for D (5 bases). Germline-derived CDR1 and CDR2 are MNHEY and SVGEGT. V gave up 0 bases and J gave up 4 bases, with 19 bases separating them. The CDR3 extends over 18 amino acids. In DNA form, the CDR3 reads TGTGCCAGCAGTTACTCCTTCCGACAGTCGACCGGGAATCAGCCCCAGCATTTT. This gives the protein CASSYSFRQSTGNQPQHF.

The V and J genes are TRBV30 and TRBJ1-6; unclear D gene. Trimming cost V 0 bases and J 7 bases, with 10 bases left between them. The CDR3 has 14 residues. CDR1 and CDR2 from the germline V gene are GTSNPN and SVGIG (reference sequence). The CDR3 sequence is CAWSVLPGNSPLHF. CDR3 bases: TGTGCCTGGAGTGTACTCCCGGGAAATTCACCCCTCCACTTT.

CDR3 sequence: CASSQDGGAYEQYF. CDR3 in DNA: TGTGCCAGCAGCCAAGATGGGGGGGCCTACGAGCAGTACTTC. The V call is TRBV4-2, the J call TRBJ2-7, with TRBD2 matching over 7 bases. V lost 0 bases and J lost 2; bases outside the gene matches: 1. Germline lookup yields CDR1 LGHNA and CDR2 YNFKEQ. The CDR3 totals 14 residues.

The rearrangement joins TRBV5-1 to TRBJ2-3, with 11 bases that match TRBD1. Unmatched junction bases numbered 4, after V lost 3 bases and J lost 4 bases. The germline gives CDR1 SGHRS, CDR2 YFSETQ. The length of the CDR3 is 15 residues. The CDR3 protein is CASSSPGQGADTQYF. CDR3 sequence (DNA): TGCGCCAGCAGCTCTCCGGGACAGGGGGCAGATACGCAGTATTTT. The full variable domain, in which reference TRBV5-1 and TRBJ2-3 provide the parts outside the CDR3, is KAGVTQTPRYLIKTRGQQVTLSCSPISGHRSVSWYQQTPGQGLQFLFEYFSETQRNKGNFPGRFSGRQFSNSRSEMNVSTLELGDSALYLCASSSPGQGADTQYFGPGTRLTVL.

This chain uses TRBV6-5 with TRBJ2-1; TRBD1 aligns across 7 bases. With 1 base clipped from V and 0 bases from J, the junction kept 3 bases outside the gene matches. CDR3 length: 16 residues. CDR1 is MNHEY and CDR2 is SVGAGI in the germline V gene. The CDR3 DNA sequence: TGTGCCAGCAGTTACTTCAGGGGGAGCTCCTACAATGAGCAGTTCTTC. It is translated as CASSYFRGSSYNEQFF.

This chain links TRBV2 with TRBJ1-6; D might be TRBD1 (5 bases). Germline-derived CDR1 and CDR2 are SNHLY and FYNNEI. Trimming removed 2 bases from V and 1 base from J, with 18 bases in between. The CDR3 has 19 amino acids. CDR3 in amino acids: CASSESPIMGGSYNSPLHF. CDR3 coding DNA: TGTGCCAGCAGTGAAAGCCCTATCATGGGGGGATCCTATAATTCACCCCTCCACTTT. Together with reference TRBV2 and TRBJ1-6, the CDR3 gives the full variable domain: EPEVTQTPSHQVTQMGQEVILRCVPISNHLYFYWYRQILGQKVEFLVSFYNNEISEKSEIFDDQFSVERPDGSNFTLKIRSTKLEDSAMYFCASSESPIMGGSYNSPLHFGNGTRLTVT.

This rearrangement joins TRBV10-1 to TRBJ1-1; TRBD1 matches 8 bases. V shed 6 bases, J shed 8 bases, and the junction held 11 bases outside the gene matches. Germline V gene lookup returns CDR1 WNHNN and CDR2 SYGVQD (reference sequence). CDR3 length: 14 amino acids. The CDR3 here is CASSRGQGGWEAFF. Here the CDR3 DNA reads TGCGCCAGCAGCCGAGGACAGGGAGGATGGGAAGCTTTCTTT.

The chain links TRBV5-6 to TRBJ2-7, with D unclear. V gave up 0 bases and J gave up 2 bases, with 9 bases separating them. Germline-derived CDR1 and CDR2 are SGHDT and YYEEEE. There are 14 residues in the CDR3. The DNA for the CDR3 is TGTGCCAGCAGCTTGGAACTTCGGGCCTACGAGCAGTACGTC. Residues: CASSLELRAYEQYV.

The rearrangement uses TRBV7-2 and TRBJ1-2; tentatively, D is TRBD1 (6 bases). CDR3 size: 13 residues. Deletions cut 5 bases from V and 4 bases from J, with 11 bases between. Germline V CDR1 and CDR2: SGHTA, FQGNSA. For the CDR3, the DNA is TGTGCCAGCAGCGGACGGACAGTCTATGGCTACACCTTC. Its translation is CASSGRTVYGYTF.

J is TRBJ2-1 and V is TRBV11-2; D might be TRBD2 (5 bases). Germline assignment: CDR1 SGHAT and CDR2 FQNNGV. V was shortened by 1 base and J by 9 bases, with 13 bases between the two germline ends. This CDR3 comprises 14 residues. This chain's CDR3 is CASSLGIRAGEQFF. In DNA, the CDR3 is TGTGCCAGCAGCTTAGGAATCCGGGCGGGTGAGCAGTTCTTC.

The rearrangement uses TRBV6-5 and TRBJ2-3; 12 bases agree with TRBD2. Germline values: CDR1 MNHEY, CDR2 SVGAGI. Trimming at V came to 4 bases and at J to 1 base, leaving 3 bases not matched to a gene. The CDR3 is 16 residues long. CDR3: CASSSRLAGGTDTQYF. In DNA form, the CDR3 reads TGTGCCAGCAGTTCCCGACTAGCGGGGGGCACAGATACGCAGTATTTT.